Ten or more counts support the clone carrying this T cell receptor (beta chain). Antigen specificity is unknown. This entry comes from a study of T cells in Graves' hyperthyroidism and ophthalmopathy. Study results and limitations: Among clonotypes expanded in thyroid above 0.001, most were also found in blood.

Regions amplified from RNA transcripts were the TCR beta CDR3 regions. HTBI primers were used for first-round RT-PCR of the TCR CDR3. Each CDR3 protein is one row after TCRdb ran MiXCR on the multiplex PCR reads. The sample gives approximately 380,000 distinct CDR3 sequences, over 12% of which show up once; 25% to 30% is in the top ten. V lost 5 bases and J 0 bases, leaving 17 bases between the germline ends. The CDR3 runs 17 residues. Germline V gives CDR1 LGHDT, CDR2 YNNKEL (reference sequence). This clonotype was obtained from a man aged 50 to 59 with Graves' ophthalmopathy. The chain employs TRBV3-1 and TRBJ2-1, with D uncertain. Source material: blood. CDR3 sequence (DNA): TGTGCCAGCAGCAATCTGAGTCGAGCCGTCTCCTACAATGAGCAGTTCTTC. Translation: CASSNLSRAVSYNEQFF.